Listed here are 27 T cell receptor beta chains from one sample, sequenced in a study of T cell repertoires in cytomegalovirus infection. No antigen has been identified for these receptors. TCRdb analysed the reads with MiXCR anew, one entry per CDR3 protein. The table lists under 300,000 distinct CDR3 sequences, 20% to 25% of them singletons, with roughly 19% in the top ten. Sequences were derived from cultured PBMCs, sampled from culture after CMV antigen stimulation. All receptors come from a human donor in good health (CMV status not recorded). Some clones in this sample may be carry-over from other donors' samples.

This chain uses TRBV7-2 with TRBJ2-1; no clear D. Germline CDR1 reads SGHTA; CDR2 reads FQGNSA. The CDR3 contains 13 residues. The V and J ends lost 4 bases and 12 bases respectively, with 16 bases between them. The CDR3 loop reads CASSSRIRTWQFF. In DNA form, the CDR3 reads TGTGCCAGCAGCTCCCGGATAAGGACCTGGCAGTTCTTC. Drawing the rest from reference TRBV7-2 and TRBJ2-1, the complete variable domain is GAGVSQSPSNKVTEKGKDVELRCDPISGHTALYWYRQSLGQGLEFLIYFQGNSAPDKSGLPSDRFSAERTGGSVSTLTIQRTQQEDSAVYLCASSSRIRTWQFFGPGTRLTVL.

CDR3 sequence reads: CASRRLGPQHF. The CDR3 bases are TGTGCCAGCAGAAGGCTGGGGCCCCAGCATTTT. J is TRBJ1-5 and V is TRBV12-3 or TRBV12-4; no clear D gene. Trimming stripped 6 bases from V and 9 bases from J, with 9 bases between. The CDR3 is 11 amino acids.

In its sample, this clonotype was seen many times. The genes are TRBV12-3 or TRBV12-4 and TRBJ2-3, with 11 positions matching TRBD2. The V and J ends lost 7 bases and 7 bases, in that order; junction bases with no gene match: 7. The CDR3 extends over 14 amino acids. The DNA for the CDR3 is TGTGCCAGCACCACTAGCGGGAGAATGAATACGCAGTATTTT. It translates to CASTTSGRMNTQYF.

This chain connects TRBV28 to TRBJ2-3, with unresolved D. Germline V gives CDR1 MDHEN, CDR2 SYDVKM. The CDR3 totals 14 residues. Trimming shortened V by 5 bases and J by 7 bases, and 16 bases separated the two germline ends. CDR3: CASSRSPKEHTQYF. CDR3 coding DNA: TGTGCCAGCAGTAGATCACCGAAGGAGCATACGCAGTATTTT.

A few counts support this clonotype. The J gene is TRBJ2-7, the V gene TRBV5-1; TRBD2 matches at 11 bases. The CDR3 is 16 amino acids. Germline V CDR1 and CDR2: SGHRS, YFSETQ. The J segment lost 4 bases and the V segment lost 3 bases, leaving 9 bases of the junction unmatched. The CDR3 sequence is CASSSASSGRRYEQYF. DNA for the CDR3: TGCGCCAGCAGCTCCGCCTCTAGCGGGAGGAGGTACGAGCAGTACTTC.

This clonotype was counted only a few times. This chain connects TRBV7-2 to TRBJ2-2; no clear D. The germline V gene has CDR1 SGHTA and CDR2 FQGNSA. Trimming removed 4 bases at V and 6 bases at J, with 9 bases between. This CDR3 spans 13 amino acids. CDR3 protein: CASSSNEAGELFF. The CDR3 nucleotides read TGTGCCAGCAGCTCAAATGAGGCCGGGGAGCTGTTTTTT.

The CDR3 nucleotides read TGCGCCAGCAGCCAAGAAGCTTGGGCTAACTACGAGCAGTACGTC. Encoded protein: CASSQEAWANYEQYV. This chain connects TRBV4-1 to TRBJ2-7; unclear D gene. The CDR3 is 15 amino acids. Germline V gene sequence: CDR1 MGHRA, CDR2 YSYEKL. V was shortened by 0 bases and J by 3 bases, with 12 bases between the two germline ends.

Details on this clonotype: One end of the junction does not line up with germline, which may come from a read error. The genes are TRBV7-8 and TRBJ2-1; 11 bases are shared with TRBD2. Germline V gene data show CDR1 as SGHVS and CDR2 as FQNEAQ. CDR3 length: 15 residues. The CDR3 nucleotides read TGTGCCAGCAGCGTAGCGGGAGGGCCTGTAGATGAGCAGTTCTTC. Its protein product is CASSVAGGPVDEQFF.

With regard to this clonotype: This may come from a read error, since a much larger clone is one base off. The chain links TRBV7-2 to TRBJ1-1; D possibly corresponds to TRBD1 (6 bases). Trimming shortened V by 1 base and J by 4 bases, and 19 bases separated the two germline ends. CDR3 length equals 17 residues. CDR1 is SGHTA, CDR2 FQGNSA, per germline. CDR3 nucleotide sequence: TGTGCCAGCAGCTTAGTCCGGGACACCCAAATGATCACTGAAGCTTTCTTT. Protein: CASSLVRDTQMITEAFF.

V usage is TRBV6-1 and J usage is TRBJ2-7; 7 bases align to TRBD1. The V gene end was trimmed by 6 bases and the J gene end by 1 base; junction bases not matched to a gene: 6. The CDR3 runs to 14 residues. The germline gives CDR1 MNHNS, CDR2 SASEGT. CDR3 amino acids: CASRRQGMSYEQYV. For the CDR3, the DNA is TGTGCCAGCAGAAGACAGGGTATGTCCTACGAGCAGTACGTC.

This clonotype was seen at least ten times. V and J are TRBV7-2 and TRBJ1-5, with D unclear. Deletions cut 1 base from V and 3 bases from J, with 7 bases between. The CDR3 runs to 14 residues. Germline V CDR1 and CDR2: SGHTA, FQGNSA. As DNA, the CDR3 is TGTGCCAGCAGCTTAGTAACAGTCAATCAGCCCCAGCATTTT. It translates to CASSLVTVNQPQHF.

This clonotype was counted at least ten times. The rearrangement links TRBV7-8 to TRBJ1-1, with TRBD1 identical over 7 bases. The germline V gene encodes CDR1 SGHVS and CDR2 FQNEAQ. The trim removed 5 bases at V and 1 base at J, leaving 7 bases unmatched. The CDR3 covers 15 residues. The CDR3 is CASSIDRVGNTEAFF. CDR3 DNA: TGTGCCAGCAGCATAGACAGGGTGGGGAACACTGAAGCTTTCTTT.

The chain carries TRBV7-9 and TRBJ2-3; 7 nucleotides line up with TRBD2. CDR1 is SEHNR and CDR2 is FQNEAQ in the germline V gene (reference sequence). There are 16 residues in the CDR3. Trimming took 1 base from V and 0 from J; bases not matched to a gene: 4. The CDR3 protein is CASSLGSGESTDTQYF. CDR3 nucleotide sequence: TGTGCCAGCAGCTTAGGAAGCGGGGAAAGCACAGATACGCAGTATTTT.

This clonotype came up a few times. The chain couples TRBV12-5 to TRBJ2-3; possibly TRBD2 for D (6 bases). Trimming removed 0 bases from V and 6 bases from J, with 7 bases in between. CDR1 and CDR2 from the germline V gene are LGHNT and FRNRAP. The CDR3 has 13 residues. CDR3 region: CASGLVGGDTQYF. The CDR3 DNA follows: TGTGCTAGTGGTTTGGTTGGGGGGGATACGCAGTATTTT.

This clonotype was detected ten times or more. This rearrangement joins TRBV7-2 to TRBJ1-5; tentatively, D is TRBD1 (5 bases). V shed 5 bases and J shed 5 bases, with 13 bases lying between them. This CDR3 is built from 14 residues. CDR1 and CDR2 from the germline V gene are SGHTA and FQGNSA. The CDR3 spells CASSTGQGDQPQHF. For the CDR3, the DNA is TGTGCCAGCAGCACCGGACAAGGAGATCAGCCCCAGCATTTT. Looking up the rest from reference TRBV7-2 and TRBJ1-5 gives the full variable domain: GAGVSQSPSNKVTEKGKDVELRCDPISGHTALYWYRQSLGQGLEFLIYFQGNSAPDKSGLPSDRFSAERTGGSVSTLTIQRTQQEDSAVYLCASSTGQGDQPQHFGDGTRLSIL.

This clonotype was found many times. This chain links TRBV7-2 with TRBJ2-5; the D is unclear. The CDR3 consists of 14 residues. Per the germline V gene, CDR1 is SGHTA and CDR2 is FQGNSA. V was clipped by 5 bases and J by 6 bases, with 16 bases between them. The chain's CDR3 is CASSPGVVYQTQYF. For the CDR3, the DNA is TGTGCCAGCAGCCCTGGTGTAGTGTATCAGACCCAGTACTTC.

Many counts were recorded for this clonotype. The CDR3 reads CASRGQGHDGYTF. CDR3 sequence (DNA): TGTGCCAGCAGGGGACAGGGGCACGATGGCTACACCTTC. This chain links TRBV28 with TRBJ1-2; 10 positions match TRBD1. This CDR3 is 13 amino acids long. Germline values: CDR1 MDHEN, CDR2 SYDVKM. V was pared by 6 bases and J by 6 bases, with 4 bases of the junction left unmatched.

This clonotype came up a few times. The chain joins TRBV12-3 or TRBV12-4 to TRBJ2-5, with D tentatively TRBD1 or TRBD2 (5 bases each). The CDR3 runs to 16 residues. V lost 5 bases to trimming and J lost 4 bases, with 20 bases between them. The CDR3 DNA reads TGTGCCAGCAGTCCAATCGGCAGGGTGGGAGTAGAGACCCAGTACTTC. Its protein product is CASSPIGRVGVETQYF.

This clonotype appeared many times. V usage is TRBV5-4 and J usage is TRBJ2-6, with TRBD2 matching over 13 bases. Germline CDR1 is SGHNT and CDR2 is YYREEE (reference sequence). The CDR3 consists of 21 residues. V was pared by 6 bases and J by 4 bases, with 19 bases of the junction left unmatched. Written as DNA, the CDR3 is TGTGCCAGCACCCGTGGACTAGCGGGAGTTGCCGCTGGCCCCGGGGCCAACGTCCTGACTTTC. This codes for CASTRGLAGVAAGPGANVLTF.

This clonotype was recorded many times. One end of the junction fails to match germline, which may point to a read error. The chain is built from TRBV4-3 and TRBJ2-3, with D tentatively TRBD1 (5 bases). The germline CDR1 and CDR2 sequences are LGHNA and YSLEER. The CDR3 loop spans 13 amino acids. Here the CDR3 reads CASSQTRADTQYF. Here the CDR3 DNA reads TGTGCCAGCAGCCAAACCAGGGCAGATACGCAGTATTTT.

The chain recombines TRBV30 with TRBJ1-1; D gene unclear. CDR1 GTSNPN and CDR2 SVGIG come from the germline V gene (reference sequence). V dropped 0 bases and J dropped 0 bases, with 8 bases sitting between them. The CDR3 sequence is 14 residues long. The CDR3 spells CAWSVELMNTEAFF. In nucleotides, the CDR3 is TGTGCCTGGAGTGTGGAGCTCATGAACACTGAAGCTTTCTTT. Full variable domain (rest looked up from reference TRBV30 and TRBJ1-1): SQTIHQWPATLVQPVGSPLSLECTVEGTSNPNLYWYRQAAGRGLQLLFYSVGIGQISSEVPQNLSASRPQDRQFILSSKKLLLSDSGFYLCAWSVELMNTEAFFGQGTRLTVV.

The chain carries TRBV4-3 and TRBJ2-5; D gene uncertain. Trimming pared 3 bases from V and 7 bases from J, leaving 18 bases between. Germline CDR1 and CDR2: LGHNA and YSLEER. This CDR3 comprises 15 residues. CDR3 nucleotide sequence: TGCGCCAGCAGCCAGGATACATCCCGTAGTGGGACCCAGTACTTC. Its translation is CASSQDTSRSGTQYF.

The rearrangement uses TRBV4-3 and TRBJ2-7, with 11 bases that match TRBD2. Germline V gene sequence: CDR1 LGHNA, CDR2 YSLEER. The CDR3 runs 16 residues. The V segment lost 4 bases and the J segment 2 bases; nucleotides outside the gene matches: 7. The CDR3 sequence: CASSRDLAGGAYEQYF. CDR3 sequence (DNA): TGCGCCAGCAGCCGAGATCTAGCGGGAGGAGCCTACGAGCAGTACTTC.

The V call is TRBV6-5, the J call TRBJ2-7, with 9 bases lining up with TRBD2. Germline CDR1 is MNHEY and CDR2 is SVGAGI. The J segment lost 2 bases and the V segment lost 5 bases, leaving 4 bases of the junction unmatched. The CDR3 consists of 14 residues. The CDR3 region has the DNA TGTGCCAGCAGTGACCGCGGGAGGGCCTACGAGCAGTACTTC. It translates to CASSDRGRAYEQYF.

The chain has TRBV28 and TRBJ2-3; D might be TRBD1 or TRBD2, each matching 5 bases. Deletions cut 8 bases from V and 1 base from J, with 16 bases between. Looked up from germline, CDR1 is MDHEN and CDR2 is SYDVKM. The CDR3 totals 15 residues. The CDR3: CASRLGSGRTDTQYF. DNA of the CDR3: TGTGCCAGCCGGCTTGGTTCGGGACGCACAGATACGCAGTATTTT.

In its sample, this clonotype was seen many times. The chain is built from TRBV5-4 and TRBJ1-2, with a tentative D call TRBD1 (5 bases). The CDR3 covers 12 residues. The germline V and J ends were trimmed by 4 bases and 8 bases, with 12 bases remaining between them. Germline CDR1 is SGHNT and CDR2 is YYREEE (reference sequence). CDR3 sequence: CASSTGYGGYTF. The CDR3 DNA sequence: TGTGCCAGCAGCACAGGCTACGGGGGCTACACCTTC.

This clonotype was seen repeatedly, ten times or more. This chain joins TRBV12-3 or TRBV12-4 and TRBJ1-2; no firm D call. This CDR3 has 15 amino acids. V lost 5 bases to trimming and J lost 4 bases, with 17 bases between them. For the CDR3, the DNA is TGTGCCAGCAGTCTAGGAGAGGTACCCATCTATGGCTACACCTTC. Translated, it gives CASSLGEVPIYGYTF.